This T cell receptor beta chain is drawn from a study of cytomegalovirus exposure and HLA in healthy donors. Background on the study: Among the approximately 370 donors who were genotyped, about 79% fell in the genetic ancestry cluster that is associated with self-reported Caucasian donors. Study conclusions and caveats: Most observed TCR sequences were rare, whereas some public TCRs were detected in many donors.

On this clone: Its antigen remains unknown.

PCR primers comprised 60 Vbeta and 13 Jbeta primers. TCRdb's table, derived via immunoSEQ multiplex PCR, lists solely in-frame clones and lacks some. Of fewer than 250,000 clones in the sample, around three quarters were seen once. Trimming cost V 5 bases and J 10 bases, with 20 bases left between them. The length of the CDR3 is 14 residues. From germline, CDR1 is SQVTM and CDR2 ANQGSEA. The chain uses TRBV29-1 and TRBJ1-4, with D possibly TRBD1 on 6 matching bases. Source material: PBMCs. The source is a woman aged 18-30 years in good health and CMV-seronegative. DNA of the CDR3: TGCAGCGTTCTTGGGGACCGGACAGTAGGAAAACTGTTTTTT. Translation gives CSVLGDRTVGKLFF.